This T cell receptor (beta chain) was profiled in a study of vaccination and CD4 T cells after COVID-19. Concerning this clonotype: The antigen is undetermined.

V was clipped by 1 base and J by 2 bases; unmatched bases: 5. The germline CDR1 and CDR2 sequences are SEHNR and FQNEAQ (reference sequence). The CDR3 loop spans 16 amino acids. The treatment is: approximately nine-day PBMC culture with coronavirus spike peptide pools or control peptides (ViraFEST assay). The assay that was used to sequence DNA from cultured CD4+ T cells was the Oncomine TCR Beta short-read assay. TCRdb fed the PCR reads into MiXCR, producing one record per CDR3 protein. The profile covers approximately 15,000 distinct CDR3 sequences, with around 40% appearing a single time and 4.5% to 6% taken by the ten largest.

This chain links TRBV7-9 with TRBJ1-2; 9 bases are a match to TRBD1. The sequence derives from a human donor who had recovered from COVID-19. The sample was CD4+ T cells from blood, cultured in vitro, taken before SARS-CoV-2 vaccination. The CDR3 bases are TGTGCCAGCAGCTTAGATGTAGGGACAGGGAACTATGGCTACACCTTC. It codes for CASSLDVGTGNYGYTF.